A selection of T cell receptor beta chains follows, all from one sample in a study of T cells in pancreatic ductal adenocarcinoma. Measured with immunoSEQ multiplex PCR; TCRdb has only the in-frame clones, and not every one. The sample includes 7,500 to 9,500 clones, roughly nine tenths of them seen just once. The sample was PBMCs. All receptors derive from a human donor with pancreatic ductal adenocarcinoma. CDR3s include the opening cysteine and the closing phenylalanine or tryptophan. The D gene is left open where the match is weak. Expanded clones are given a class, and other clones once, few, many or no size at all.

cdr3_aa cdr3_nt v_call clone_size j_call d_call
CASILAGGHTEAFF TGTGCCAGCATATTGGCCGGGGGGCACACTGAAGCTTTCTTT TRBV2 - TRBJ1-1 -
CASRPTLGQEFSGNTIYF TGCGCCAGCAGGCCTACCCTGGGACAGGAGTTCTCTGGAAACACCATATATTTT TRBV5-1 - TRBJ1-3 TRBD1
CASSIQGLGANVLTF TGTGCCAGCAGCATACAGGGTCTTGGGGCCAACGTCCTGACTTTC TRBV11-1 - TRBJ2-6 -
CASSEAGGAGEPQHF TGTGCCAGCAGTGAAGCGGGCGGGGCGGGGGAACCCCAGCATTTT TRBV6-1 - TRBJ1-5 -
CASSFDTSNTGELFF TGTGCCAGCAGCTTTGACACCTCGAACACCGGGGAGCTGTTTTTT TRBV5-6 - TRBJ2-2 -
CASSLVVGGSSPLHF TGTGCCAGCAGCTTAGTTGTAGGGGGCAGTTCACCCCTCCACTTT TRBV7-2 - TRBJ1-6 TRBD1
CASSPPWAGGGETQYF TGCGCCAGCAGCCCCCCTTGGGCGGGAGGGGGAGAGACCCAGTACTTC TRBV5-1 - TRBJ2-5 TRBD2
CASSYDYTSYNEQFF TGTGCCAGCAGCTATGACTACACTTCCTACAATGAGCAGTTCTTC TRBV5-4 once TRBJ2-1 -
CAWSGTGSDEKLFF TGTGCCTGGAGCGGGACAGGGTCTGATGAAAAACTGTTTTTT TRBV30 - TRBJ1-4 TRBD1
CAISGAGGLISPLHF TGTGCCATCAGTGGGGCAGGGGGTTTAATCTCACCCCTCCACTTT TRBV10-3 - TRBJ1-6 TRBD1
CASSEDRGNYGYTF TGTGCCAGCAGCGAAGACAGGGGGAACTATGGCTACACCTTC TRBV11-3 - TRBJ1-2 TRBD1
CASSPSGGDTQYF TGTGCCAGCAGCCCTAGCGGGGGGGATACGCAGTATTTT TRBV7-9 - TRBJ2-3 TRBD2
CASSLVTPGELFF TGTGCCAGCAGCTTGGTGACACCCGGGGAGCTGTTTTTT TRBV7-9 - TRBJ2-2 -
CASSTGTSGTDTQYF TGCGCCAGCAGTACCGGGACTAGCGGCACAGATACGCAGTATTTT TRBV5-1 - TRBJ2-3 TRBD2
CASSLGAASETQYF TGTGCTAGCAGCTTAGGAGCCGCATCAGAGACCCAGTACTTC TRBV7-7 - TRBJ2-5 -
CASSIGAPDGEQFF TGTGCCAGTAGTATAGGGGCCCCTGACGGTGAGCAGTTCTTC TRBV19 - TRBJ2-1 -
CASSSGGLNTEAFF TGTGCCAGCAGCTCAGGGGGCTTAAACACTGAAGCTTTCTTT TRBV28 once TRBJ1-1 TRBD1
CASSRGLAGGETQYF TGTGCCAGCAGCCGCGGACTAGCGGGAGGGGAGACCCAGTACTTC TRBV27 - TRBJ2-5 TRBD2
CSVGQDYEQYF TGCAGCGTTGGGCAGGACTACGAGCAGTACTTC TRBV29-1 - TRBJ2-7 -
CATTLGQGFRGYTF TGTGCCACTACCCTTGGGCAGGGGTTCCGTGGCTACACCTTC TRBV19 few TRBJ1-2 -
CALDPTGFKYEQYF TGTGCCCTCGACCCGACAGGGTTTAAGTACGAGCAGTACTTC TRBV30 - TRBJ2-7 TRBD1
CAWSRGSRYEQYF TGTGCCTGGAGTAGGGGCTCTAGGTACGAGCAGTACTTC TRBV30 - TRBJ2-7 -
CASSTHAGLAGVSGELFF TGCGCCAGCAGCACCCACGCCGGACTAGCGGGAGTCAGCGGGGAGCTGTTTTTT TRBV4-1 - TRBJ2-2 TRBD2
CASSDDTGELFF TGTGCCAGCAGTGACGACACCGGGGAGCTGTTTTTT TRBV2 - TRBJ2-2 -
CASSLAKTGGRSYQETQYF TGCGCCAGCAGCTTGGCCAAGACAGGGGGCAGATCGTACCAAGAGACCCAGTACTTC TRBV5-1 - TRBJ2-5 TRBD1
CASSLEGGPYTGELFF TGTGCCAGCAGCTTAGAGGGGGGGCCGTACACCGGGGAGCTGTTTTTT TRBV7-2 once TRBJ2-2 -
CASSVERKGGNYGYTF TGTGCCAGCAGCGTAGAAAGGAAGGGCGGGAACTATGGCTACACCTTC TRBV9 - TRBJ1-2 -
CATSFGREGTEAFF TGTGCCACCTCCTTTGGCAGGGAGGGAACTGAAGCTTTCTTT TRBV6-5 - TRBJ1-1 -
CASSVDRGWNNEQFF TGTGCCAGCAGTGTAGACAGGGGTTGGAACAATGAGCAGTTCTTC TRBV2 - TRBJ2-1 TRBD1
CASTDSYGYTF TGTGCCAGTACTGACAGCTATGGCTACACCTTC TRBV19 - TRBJ1-2 -
CASSLLAGGYNEQFF TGCGCCAGCAGCCTACTAGCGGGGGGTTACAATGAGCAGTTCTTC TRBV4-1 - TRBJ2-1 TRBD2
CASSSEGQGQETQYF TGTGCCAGCAGCTCAGAGGGGCAGGGTCAAGAGACCCAGTACTTC TRBV11-2 - TRBJ2-5 -
CASSLYRGMYSGNTIYF TGTGCCAGCAGTTTATACCGGGGGATGTACTCTGGAAACACCATATATTTT TRBV28 - TRBJ1-3 -
CASGTSGGAGDEQFF TGTGCCAGCGGGACTAGCGGGGGGGCCGGGGATGAGCAGTTCTTC TRBV28 - TRBJ2-1 TRBD2
CASSLWVTGQGAQYF TGTGCCAGCAGCTTATGGGTGACCGGACAAGGGGCCCAGTACTTC TRBV7-2 - TRBJ2-5 -
CASSSNRGNQPQHF TGTGCCAGCAGCTCTAACAGGGGCAATCAGCCCCAGCATTTT TRBV7-2 few TRBJ1-5 -
CASSPVAPDTQYF TGTGCCAGTAGTCCAGTAGCCCCAGATACGCAGTATTTT TRBV19 - TRBJ2-3 -
CATSRVGSSYNEQFF TGTGCCACCAGCAGAGTGGGCAGTTCCTACAATGAGCAGTTCTTC TRBV15 once TRBJ2-1 -
CASSPPGQGVITF TGCGCCAGCAGCCCCCCGGGACAGGGAGTGATAACCTTC TRBV5-1 - TRBJ1-2 TRBD1
CASSPRATQAATEAFF TGTGCCAGCTCACCAAGGGCGACACAGGCGGCCACTGAAGCTTTCTTT TRBV18 few TRBJ1-1 -
CASSLDRASTDTQYF TGTGCCAGCAGTTTGGACAGGGCGAGCACAGATACGCAGTATTTT TRBV28 - TRBJ2-3 TRBD1
CAATGTGVAGELFF TGTGCCGCAACCGGGACAGGGGTCGCCGGGGAGCTGTTTTTT TRBV2 few TRBJ2-2 TRBD1
CASSFLAGATYEQYF TGCGCCAGCAGCTTCCTAGCGGGCGCCACCTACGAGCAGTACTTC TRBV5-1 once TRBJ2-7 TRBD2
CSVGRPVQETQYF TGCAGCGTTGGGAGACCGGTACAAGAGACCCAGTACTTC TRBV29-1 - TRBJ2-5 -